This TCR beta chain was documented in a study of regulatory T cells in long-lasting Graves disease. The time point: newly diagnosed GD, antithyroid drugs for less than 3 months. RNA from PBMCs was the source of the TCR library. Researchers made TCR beta libraries by using iRepertoire HTBI primers and running Arm-PCR on CDR3 regions. TCRdb recomputed calls from the multiplex PCR reads with MiXCR, one row per CDR3 protein. The sample holds a few hundred thousand distinct CDR3 sequences, roughly 14% seen once. This clonotype was seen ten or more times. Per the germline V gene, CDR1 is KGHDR and CDR2 is SFDVKD. V was cut by 1 base and J by 15 bases, with 21 bases left in between. This CDR3 contains 15 residues. The data also belong to a second study, concerning T cells in Graves' hyperthyroidism and ophthalmopathy.

The sample was peripheral blood mononuclear cells (PBMCs), taken at new diagnosis, from a patient treated with antithyroid drugs. The receptor was derived from a young man with Graves disease. The chain is built from TRBV24-1 and TRBJ2-1, with D possibly being TRBD2 (5 bases). CDR3 loop: CATSDFHPRDSRGFF. The CDR3 nucleotides are TGTGCCACCAGTGATTTCCATCCCCGGGATTCCCGAGGGTTCTTC.